Here is one T cell receptor beta chain with its context. The data stem from a study of blood T cell repertoires in COVID-19. Study background: Whether acute or convalescent, the COVID-19 samples came from the United States, Italy and Spain. The analysed material was cDNA or gDNA that came from T cells, B-cell-depleted T cells, or PBMCs.

Original handling: Nucleated cell counts were estimated from reference gene primer amplification. Profiled with immunoSEQ multiplex PCR; TCRdb holds only in-frame clones, not every one. From that table come the V and J calls and clone size; the DNA was used to work out D and trimming. Here the sample spans roughly 220,000 clones, more than 80% being singletons. Germline values: CDR1 LNHNV, CDR2 YYDKDF (reference sequence). CDR3 length: 16 residues. V shed 0 bases and J 3 bases; nucleotides not matched to a gene: 7. The chain is built from TRBV15 and TRBJ1-2; 7 positions match TRBD1. The sequence was collected from a middle-aged woman with acute COVID-19. Sequencing was performed on PBMCs or T cells enriched from blood (not recorded which). The CDR3, as DNA: TGTGCCACCAGCAGAGATCGACAGGGAAGAGACTATGGCTACACCTTC. The encoded protein is CATSRDRQGRDYGYTF.